The T cell receptor beta chain described here comes from a study of control samples from healthy donors and cancer patients. Profiling relied on immunoSEQ multiplex PCR, and the TCRdb table lists in-frame clones only, not all of them. Of about 100,000 clones in the sample, 92% were seen once. The trim removed 6 bases at V and 6 bases at J, leaving 6 bases unmatched. Germline lookup yields CDR1 MRHNA and CDR2 SNTAGT. The length of the CDR3 is 15 residues. The sequenced sample consisted of blood. The V and J genes are TRBV6-4 and TRBJ2-1; the match to TRBD2 covers 12 bases. This receptor was taken from a woman younger than 35 in good health. The DNA of the CDR3 is TGTGCCAGCAGCCGACTAGCGGGGGAATCCAATGAGCAGTTCTTC. It is translated as CASSRLAGESNEQFF.